The rows below give T cell receptor beta chains drawn from one sample of a study of blood T cells in healthy people across ages. Each CDR3 protein is one row after TCRdb ran MiXCR on the 5' RACE reads. The sample lists around 800,000 distinct CDR3 sequences, about 26% occurring once. The sample also formed part of further work on T cells of mothers and their children.

Source material: blood. These TCRs come from a boy between 5 and 17 years old in good health. The CDR3 runs from the conserved cysteine through the conserved F or W. Fields, in order: J gene, clone size, V gene, D gene, CDR3 length, CDR3 DNA, CDR3 protein. D genes are given only for firm matches. The size of a clone is reported for some rows only, either as once, few or many, or as a class for expanded clones.

TRBJ2-3 | few | TRBV7-3 | - | 15 | TGTGCCAGCAGCTTAACAGGGGTGAGCACAGATACGCAGTATTTT | CASSLTGVSTDTQYF
TRBJ1-2 | - | TRBV29-1 | TRBD1 | 13 | TGCAGCGTTGTGGGGACAGGAACCAATGGCTACACCTTC | CSVVGTGTNGYTF
TRBJ2-3 | few | TRBV5-1 | TRBD2 | 17 | TGCGCCAGCAGCTCCACCTTAGCGGGGGCCATTCGAGATACGCAGTATTTT | CASSSTLAGAIRDTQYF
TRBJ1-3 | few | TRBV25-1 | - | 16 | TGTGCCAGCAGTGAATCTTGGGGTCCAGCTGGAAACACCATATATTTT | CASSESWGPAGNTIYF
TRBJ1-4 | - | TRBV12-3/TRBV12-4 | - | 14 | TGTGCCAGCAGTCTCCGACAGGAGAATGAAAAACTGTTTTTT | CASSLRQENEKLFF
TRBJ2-2 | - | TRBV20-1 | TRBD2 | 16 | TGCAGTGCTAGGCTAGCGGGGGGACTTAACACCGGGGAGCTGTTTTTT | CSARLAGGLNTGELFF
TRBJ2-3 | - | TRBV11-2 | - | 20 | TGTGCCAGCAGCTTAGGTTTTTGGTGGGGCCGGGACACAGACACAGATACGCAGTATTTT | CASSLGFWWGRDTDTDTQYF
TRBJ2-5 | - | TRBV7-2 | - | 12 | TGTGCCAGCAGCTTACCCCACGGGACCCAGTACTTC | CASSLPHGTQYF
TRBJ1-2 | - | TRBV20-1 | TRBD1 | 17 | TGCAGTGCGTTTTTTACAGGGGTTGGGGCAGCTAACTATGGCTACACCTTC | CSAFFTGVGAANYGYTF
TRBJ2-1 | - | TRBV4-2 | - | 13 | TGTGCCAGCGGTTCCGTCAGGGAGAATGAGCAGTTCTTC | CASGSVRENEQFF
TRBJ2-1 | few | TRBV7-9 | TRBD1 | 14 | TGTGCCAGCAGCTTACAGGGGGACTACAATGAGCAGTTCTTC | CASSLQGDYNEQFF
TRBJ1-2 | - | TRBV27 | - | 16 | TGTGCCAGCAGTAGAGGGGCGGACCATATCACCTATGGCTACACCTTC | CASSRGADHITYGYTF
TRBJ2-7 | few | TRBV2 | - | 12 | TGTGCCAGCCGCCAGGGGCCCTCCGAGGAGTACTTC | CASRQGPSEEYF
TRBJ1-1 | few | TRBV2 | - | 15 | TGTGCCAGCAGTGAAGTAGGAGGGGCCGGTGGTGAAGCTTTCTTT | CASSEVGGAGGEAFF
TRBJ2-2 | few | TRBV7-9 | - | 14 | TGTGCCAGCAGCTTAGGTCCGGGAGCCGGGGAGCTGTTTTTT | CASSLGPGAGELFF
TRBJ2-7 | - | TRBV12-3/TRBV12-4 | - | 12 | TGTGCCAGCATTTGGGGCTACTACGAGCAGTACTTC | CASIWGYYEQYF
TRBJ2-2 | few | TRBV12-3/TRBV12-4 | TRBD2 | 13 | TGTGGGGGACTAGCGGTCCACACCGGGGAGCTGTTTTTT | CGGLAVHTGELFF
TRBJ2-7 | - | TRBV20-1 | - | 13 | TGCAGTGCTAGTATTGACGGAAGTATAGAGCAGTACTTC | CSASIDGSIEQYF
TRBJ2-4 | - | TRBV19 | TRBD1 | 15 | TGTGCCAGTAGTAGACAGGGAGCCTTCGGAAACATTCAGTACTTC | CASSRQGAFGNIQYF
TRBJ2-2 | - | TRBV9 | TRBD2 | 16 | TGTGCCAGCAGTCTGAAGCGGGGGGGCGATACCGGGGAGCTGTTTTTT | CASSLKRGGDTGELFF
TRBJ2-3 | - | TRBV6-6 | - | 15 | TGTGCCATCAAGCCACTAGCCTTATACACAGATACGCAGTATTTT | CAIKPLALYTDTQYF
TRBJ2-3 | few | TRBV6-5 | - | 15 | TGTGCCAGCAGCCCCCAAGGACTAGGGGGAGATACGCAGTATTTT | CASSPQGLGGDTQYF